Following are 2 T cell receptor beta chains from one sample sequenced in a study of T-cell reconstitution after alpha-beta-depleted transplantation in children. The TCRbeta library incorporated unique molecular identifiers. TCRdb redid the calling of the PCR reads with MiXCR, one entry per CDR3 protein. The table records 90,000 to 100,000 distinct CDR3 sequences, approximately 12% of them present only once. The specimen comprised PBMCs from the stem cell graft donor, sampled from the stem cell graft. The receptors were gathered from a human donor who donated a stem cell graft to a child with inherited bone marrow failure.

The V call is TRBV2, the J call TRBJ2-3; D not resolved. The V gene's germline CDR1 is SNHLY and CDR2 FYNNEI. The CDR3 spans 12 residues. V lost 6 bases, J lost 5 bases, and 9 bases lay in between. The CDR3 DNA follows: TGTGCCAGCAGGTATGAGGAAGATACGCAGTATTTT. It encodes CASRYEEDTQYF.

This clonotype was seen ten or more times. V is TRBV11-2 and J is TRBJ2-7; no firm D call. V lost 5 bases to trimming and J lost 0 bases, with 11 bases between them. CDR3 length: 14 amino acids. Germline values: CDR1 SGHAT, CDR2 FQNNGV. CDR3 region: CASSPTGYSYEQYF. DNA of the CDR3: TGTGCCAGCAGCCCAACGGGCTACTCCTACGAGCAGTACTTC.